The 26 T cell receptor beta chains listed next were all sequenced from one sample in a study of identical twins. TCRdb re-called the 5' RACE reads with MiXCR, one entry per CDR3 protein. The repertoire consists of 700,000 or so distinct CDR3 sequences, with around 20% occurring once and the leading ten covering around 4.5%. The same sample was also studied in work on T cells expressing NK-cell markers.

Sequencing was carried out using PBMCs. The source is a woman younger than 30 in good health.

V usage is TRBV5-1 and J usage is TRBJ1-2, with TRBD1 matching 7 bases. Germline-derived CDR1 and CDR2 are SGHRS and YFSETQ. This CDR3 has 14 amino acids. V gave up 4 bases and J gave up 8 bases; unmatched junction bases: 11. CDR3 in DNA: TGCGCCAGCAGCGCTAGACAGGGCTTAAGAGGCTACACCTTC. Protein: CASSARQGLRGYTF. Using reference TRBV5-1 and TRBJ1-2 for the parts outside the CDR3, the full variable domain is KAGVTQTPRYLIKTRGQQVTLSCSPISGHRSVSWYQQTPGQGLQFLFEYFSETQRNKGNFPGRFSGRQFSNSRSEMNVSTLELGDSALYLCASSARQGLRGYTFGSGTRLTVV.

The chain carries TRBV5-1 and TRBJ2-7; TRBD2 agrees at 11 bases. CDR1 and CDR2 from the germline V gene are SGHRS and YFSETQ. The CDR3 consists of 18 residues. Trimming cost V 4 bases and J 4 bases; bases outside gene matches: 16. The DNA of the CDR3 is TGCGCCAGCAGCACCGGGACTAGCGGATTCCGGGGACGGTACGAGCAGTACTTC. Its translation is CASSTGTSGFRGRYEQYF.

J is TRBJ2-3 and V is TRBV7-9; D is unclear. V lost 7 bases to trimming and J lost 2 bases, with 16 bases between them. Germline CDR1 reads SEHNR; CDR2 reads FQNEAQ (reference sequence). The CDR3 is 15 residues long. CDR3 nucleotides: TGTGCCAGCACCCTTGGCAGCCTTACCACAGATACGCAGTATTTT. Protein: CASTLGSLTTDTQYF.

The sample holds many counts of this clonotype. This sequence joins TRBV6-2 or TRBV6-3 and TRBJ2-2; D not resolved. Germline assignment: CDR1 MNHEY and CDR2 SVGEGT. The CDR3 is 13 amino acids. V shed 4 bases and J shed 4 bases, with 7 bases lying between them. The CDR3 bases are TGTGCCAGCAGTTTTTATACCACCGGGGAGCTGTTTTTT. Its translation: CASSFYTTGELFF.

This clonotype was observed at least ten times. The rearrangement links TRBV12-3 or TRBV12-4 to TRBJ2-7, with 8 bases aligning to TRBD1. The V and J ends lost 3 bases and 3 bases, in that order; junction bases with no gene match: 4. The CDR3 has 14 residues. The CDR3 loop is CASSLMTGDYEQYF. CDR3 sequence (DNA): TGTGCCAGCAGTTTGATGACAGGGGACTACGAGCAGTACTTC.

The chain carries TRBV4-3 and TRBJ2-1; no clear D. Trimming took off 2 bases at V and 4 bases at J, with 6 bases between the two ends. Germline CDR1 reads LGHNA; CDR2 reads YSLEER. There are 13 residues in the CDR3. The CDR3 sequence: CASSQSGYNEQFF. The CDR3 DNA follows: TGCGCCAGCAGCCAATCAGGATACAATGAGCAGTTCTTC.

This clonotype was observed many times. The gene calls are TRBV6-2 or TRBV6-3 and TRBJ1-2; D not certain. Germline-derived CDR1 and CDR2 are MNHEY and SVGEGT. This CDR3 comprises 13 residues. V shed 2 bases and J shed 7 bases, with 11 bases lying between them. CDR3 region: CASSYLRNGGYTF. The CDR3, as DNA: TGTGCCAGCAGTTACCTCAGGAATGGTGGCTACACCTTC.

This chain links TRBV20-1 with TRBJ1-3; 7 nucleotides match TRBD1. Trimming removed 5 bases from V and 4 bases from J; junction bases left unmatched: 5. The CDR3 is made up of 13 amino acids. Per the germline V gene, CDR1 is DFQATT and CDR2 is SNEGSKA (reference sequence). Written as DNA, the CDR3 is TGCAGTGCTCTGACAGGGAGGGGAAACACCATATATTTT. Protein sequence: CSALTGRGNTIYF.

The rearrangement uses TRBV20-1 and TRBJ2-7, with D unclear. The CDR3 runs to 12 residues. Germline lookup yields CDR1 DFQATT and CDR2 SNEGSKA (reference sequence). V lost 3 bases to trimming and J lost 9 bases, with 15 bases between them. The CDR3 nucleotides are TGCAGTGCTAGTGCTGGGTCAGAACGGCAGTACTTC. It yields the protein CSASAGSERQYF.

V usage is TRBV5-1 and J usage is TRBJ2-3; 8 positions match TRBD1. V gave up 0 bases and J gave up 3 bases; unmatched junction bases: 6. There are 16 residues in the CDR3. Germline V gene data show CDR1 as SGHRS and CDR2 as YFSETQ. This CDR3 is CASSLATDRATDTQYF. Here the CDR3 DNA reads TGCGCCAGCAGCTTGGCCACGGACAGGGCGACAGATACGCAGTATTTT. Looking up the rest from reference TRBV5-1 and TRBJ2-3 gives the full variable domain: KAGVTQTPRYLIKTRGQQVTLSCSPISGHRSVSWYQQTPGQGLQFLFEYFSETQRNKGNFPGRFSGRQFSNSRSEMNVSTLELGDSALYLCASSLATDRATDTQYFGPGTRLTVL.

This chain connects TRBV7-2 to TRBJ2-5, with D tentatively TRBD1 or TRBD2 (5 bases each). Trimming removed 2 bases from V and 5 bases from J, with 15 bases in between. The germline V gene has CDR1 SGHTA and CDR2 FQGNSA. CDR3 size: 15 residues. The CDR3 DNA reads TGTGCCAGCAGCTTAATGTCTGCAGGGACGGAGACCCAGTACTTC. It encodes CASSLMSAGTETQYF.

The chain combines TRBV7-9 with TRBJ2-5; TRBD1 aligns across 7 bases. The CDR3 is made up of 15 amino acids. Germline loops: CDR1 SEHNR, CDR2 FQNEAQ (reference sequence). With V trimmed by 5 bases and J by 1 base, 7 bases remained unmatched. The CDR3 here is CASSPSGQPQETQYF. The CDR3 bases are TGTGCCAGCAGCCCTTCGGGACAGCCCCAAGAGACCCAGTACTTC.

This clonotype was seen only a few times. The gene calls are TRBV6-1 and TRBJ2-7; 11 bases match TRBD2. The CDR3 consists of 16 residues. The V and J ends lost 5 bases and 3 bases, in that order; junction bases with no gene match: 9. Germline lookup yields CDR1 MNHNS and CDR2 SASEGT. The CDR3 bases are TGTGCCAGCAGTCGACCGGGACTAGCGGCAAGCTACGAGCAGTACTTC. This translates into CASSRPGLAASYEQYF.

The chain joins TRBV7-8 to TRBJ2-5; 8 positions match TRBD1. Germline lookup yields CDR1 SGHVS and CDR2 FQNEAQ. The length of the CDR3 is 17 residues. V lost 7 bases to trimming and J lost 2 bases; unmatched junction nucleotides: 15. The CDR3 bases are TGTGCCAGCACCGACCTCTTTCGGGACAGGACACAAGAGACCCAGTACTTC. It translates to CASTDLFRDRTQETQYF.

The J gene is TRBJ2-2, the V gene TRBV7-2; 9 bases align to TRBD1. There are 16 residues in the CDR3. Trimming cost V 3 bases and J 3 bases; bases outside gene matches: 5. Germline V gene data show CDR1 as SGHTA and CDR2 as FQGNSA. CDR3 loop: CASSLNGQGYTGELFF. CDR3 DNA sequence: TGTGCCAGCAGCTTGAACGGACAGGGGTACACCGGGGAGCTGTTTTTT.

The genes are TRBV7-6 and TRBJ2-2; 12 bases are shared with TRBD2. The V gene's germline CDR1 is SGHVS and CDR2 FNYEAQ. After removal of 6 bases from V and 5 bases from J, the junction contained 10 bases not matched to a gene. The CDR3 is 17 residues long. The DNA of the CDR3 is TGTGCCAGCAGTTTTCCGACTAGCGGGAGCCCTACCGGGGAGCTGTTTTTT. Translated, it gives CASSFPTSGSPTGELFF.

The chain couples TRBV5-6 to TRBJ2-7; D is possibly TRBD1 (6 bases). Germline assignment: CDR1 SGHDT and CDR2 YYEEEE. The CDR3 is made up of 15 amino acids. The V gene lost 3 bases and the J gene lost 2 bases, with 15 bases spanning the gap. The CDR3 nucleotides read TGTGCCAGCAGCTCGACATACGGGACAACCTACGAGCAGTACTTC. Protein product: CASSSTYGTTYEQYF.

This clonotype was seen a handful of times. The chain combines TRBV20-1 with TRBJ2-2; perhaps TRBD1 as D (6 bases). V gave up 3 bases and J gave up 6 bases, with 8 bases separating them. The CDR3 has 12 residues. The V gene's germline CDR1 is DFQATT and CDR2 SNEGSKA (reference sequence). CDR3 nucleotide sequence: TGCAGTGCTAGTCAGGGGCCCGGGGAGCTGTTTTTT. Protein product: CSASQGPGELFF.

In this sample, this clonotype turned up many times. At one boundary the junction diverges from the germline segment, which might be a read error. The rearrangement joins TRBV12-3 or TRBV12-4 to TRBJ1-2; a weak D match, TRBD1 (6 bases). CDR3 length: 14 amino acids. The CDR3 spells CASSPQGPKYGYTF. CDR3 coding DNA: TGTGCCAGCAGTCCACAGGGACCTAAGTATGGCTACACCTTC.

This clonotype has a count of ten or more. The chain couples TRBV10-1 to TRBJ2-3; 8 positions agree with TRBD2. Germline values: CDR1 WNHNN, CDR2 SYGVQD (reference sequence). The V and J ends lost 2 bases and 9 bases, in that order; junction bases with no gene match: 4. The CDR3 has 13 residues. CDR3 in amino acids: CASSEIREGTQYF. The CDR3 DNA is TGCGCCAGCAGTGAGATTCGGGAGGGGACGCAGTATTTT.

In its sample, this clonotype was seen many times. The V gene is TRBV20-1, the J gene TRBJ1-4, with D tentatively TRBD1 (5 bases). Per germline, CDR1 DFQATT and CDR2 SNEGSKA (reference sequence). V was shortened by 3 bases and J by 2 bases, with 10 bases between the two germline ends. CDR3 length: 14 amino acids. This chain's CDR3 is CSARRGGTNEKLFF. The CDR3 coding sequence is TGCAGTGCTAGGAGGGGTGGGACTAATGAAAAACTGTTTTTT.

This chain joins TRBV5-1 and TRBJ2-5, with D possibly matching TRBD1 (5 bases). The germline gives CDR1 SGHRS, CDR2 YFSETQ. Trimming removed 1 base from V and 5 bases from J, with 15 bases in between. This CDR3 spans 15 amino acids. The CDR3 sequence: CASSLSQGMGETQYF. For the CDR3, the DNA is TGCGCCAGCAGCTTGTCGCAGGGTATGGGGGAGACCCAGTACTTC.

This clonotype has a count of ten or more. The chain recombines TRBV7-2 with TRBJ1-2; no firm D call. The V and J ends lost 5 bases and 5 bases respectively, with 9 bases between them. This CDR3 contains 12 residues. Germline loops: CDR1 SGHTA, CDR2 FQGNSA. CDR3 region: CASSRDFYGYTF. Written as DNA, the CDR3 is TGTGCCAGCAGCAGGGATTTTTATGGCTACACCTTC.

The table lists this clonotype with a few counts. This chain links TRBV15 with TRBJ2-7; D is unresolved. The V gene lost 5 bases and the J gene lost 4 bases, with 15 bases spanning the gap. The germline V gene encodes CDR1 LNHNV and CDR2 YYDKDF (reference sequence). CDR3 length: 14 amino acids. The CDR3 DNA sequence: TGTGCCACCAGCGCCCAGAACTACTTTTACGAGCAGTACTTC. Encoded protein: CATSAQNYFYEQYF.

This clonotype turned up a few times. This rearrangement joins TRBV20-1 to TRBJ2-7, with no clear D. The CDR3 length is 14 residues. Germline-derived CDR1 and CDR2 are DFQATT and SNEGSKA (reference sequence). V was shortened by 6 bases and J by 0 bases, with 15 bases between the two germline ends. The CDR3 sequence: CSALSGRSSYEQYF. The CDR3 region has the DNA TGCAGTGCCCTCTCGGGTCGCAGCTCCTACGAGCAGTACTTC.

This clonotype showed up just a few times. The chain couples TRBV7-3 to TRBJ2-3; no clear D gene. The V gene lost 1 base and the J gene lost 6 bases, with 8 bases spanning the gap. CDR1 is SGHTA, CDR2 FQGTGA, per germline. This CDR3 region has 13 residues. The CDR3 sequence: CASSLNPGDTQYF. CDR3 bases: TGTGCCAGCAGCTTAAACCCCGGGGATACGCAGTATTTT.